This paragraph covers one TCR beta chain sequence. What it binds is unknown. The data were taken from a study of T cells in tuberculosis. About the study: CD1B tetramers identified T cells specific for mycobacterial lipid GMM. Within 7 days of starting treatment, or before, PBMC were stored. A South African cohort included IGRA-negative adolescents, latently infected IGRA-positive adolescents and adults with active tuberculosis. Whole-study results and caveats: The TCR-beta difference was not significant; alpha differences partly reflected length.

Time point defined: new active TB diagnosis, blood taken before or within 7 days of starting treatment. Germline CDR1 KGHSH, CDR2 LQKENI. CDR3 length: 15 residues. Trimming pared 0 bases from V and 4 bases from J, leaving 12 bases between. Profiled with immunoSEQ multiplex PCR; TCRdb holds only in-frame clones, not every one. Of tens of thousands of clones listed, 92% are singletons. The sequences come from PBMCs, collected at tuberculosis diagnosis. The chain has TRBV18 and TRBJ1-2, with D maybe TRBD1 (6 bases). This TCR was sampled from an adult with tuberculosis. Some clones in this sample may be carry-over from other donors' samples. The CDR3 spells CASSPPTGRPYGYTF. CDR3 nucleotides: TGTGCCAGCTCACCACCAACAGGGCGTCCCTATGGCTACACCTTC.